This TCR beta chain was obtained from a study of blood T cell repertoires in COVID-19 (dated by TCRdb to 2018 to 2021). A note on the overall study: Samples covering the acute and convalescent phases of COVID-19 were provided by collaborators in the United States, Italy and Spain. The material from the prospective study consisted of cDNA or gDNA derived from T cells, B-cell-depleted T cells, or PBMCs. Deeply sampled blood TCRbeta repertoires from subjects exposed to, actively infected with, or recovered from COVID-19 were included in the dataset. The repertoires were made available in a free public database intended to serve as a resource for research on the immune response to SARS-CoV-2. Samples came from the ongoing ImmuneRACE study (first 160 participants) plus 1,254 subjects from 6 global collaborators. Nearly every sample came with metadata listing a de-identified subject ID, COVID-19 status, age in years and sex. Where HLA class I and class II types were available, the types were taken from metadata supplied by the sample provider, not from assay-based typing. Study-wide findings and limitations: Clinical and demographic metadata were provided uncurated, with the amount varying by source and participant.

Participants in the prospective study were aged about 18 to 90 years, lived in about two dozen United States geographic areas, and enrolled through a virtual design. Cohort assignment in the prospective study relied on participant-reported clinical history from a screening survey and a study questionnaire. ImmuneRACE Cohort 3 recovered participants were defined by two consecutive negative NP/OP PCR tests, healthcare professional clearance, or symptom resolution. In the prospective study, mobile phlebotomists collected whole blood, serum and a nasopharyngeal or oropharyngeal swab from each participant. Additional blood draws and questionnaires over an approximately 2-month period could optionally be provided by prospective study participants. Before DNA extraction, blood samples from the prospective study were shipped at room temperature or frozen. As to this clone: Its antigen specificity is not known. No qualities accompany the bases; no much larger clone lies one base away.

TCRbeta CDR3 regions were amplified from genomic DNA by means of the immunoSEQ Assay, a bias-controlled multiplex PCR. Turning to the authors' computational methods: Nucleated cell counts per sample were estimated from amplification of reference gene primers within the assay. To quantify the absolute abundance of each unique TCRbeta CDR3 rearrangement, sequence reads were collapsed and filtered. Productive Simpson clonality was computed per sample as the square root of Simpson's diversity index over productive rearrangements. TCRdb obtained this table from immuneACCESS and retained in-frame rearrangements with V and J assigned. These tables miss some clones; where compared with another copy, unresolved V genes account for less than half of the shortfall, and the remainder is unexplained. That table supplies the V and J calls and clone size; D and trimming were determined from the DNA. The sample data list 300,000 to 400,000 clones, and 85% to 90% of these were observed just once. The ten largest clones capture less than 1.2% of the sample.

The clonotype originates from a young man who had recovered from COVID-19. Sequenced: PBMCs or T cells enriched from blood (not recorded which).

The DNA reads TGTGCCAGCAGTTTAGTGGGACAGGGGGCGCGTCAGCCCCAGCATTTT. This codes for CASSLVGQGARQPQHF. The chain joins TRBV27 to TRBJ1-5; a stretch of 12 junction bases matches TRBD1. From the germline V gene (reference sequence), CDR1 is MNHEY and CDR2 is SMNVEV. V loses 2 bases at its end and J loses 6 bases; junction bases beyond the gene matches: 5. Including cysteine and phenylalanine, the CDR3 has 16 amino acids. The retained sequence is limited to the CDR3, 48 bases, with the frame set at the first base.